The 14 T cell receptor beta chains listed next were all sequenced from one sample in a study of cytomegalovirus exposure and HLA in healthy donors. Vbeta (60) and Jbeta (13) primers were used in the PCR. Only in-frame clones appear in the TCRdb table, and some are missing; sequencing was by immunoSEQ multiplex PCR. The table has some 90,000 clones, approximately 70% seen once. Sequenced: PBMCs. The receptors come from a man aged 45-65 years in good health and CMV-seronegative.

The gene calls are TRBV29-1 and TRBJ2-3; TRBD2 is a possible D gene (6 bases). CDR1 is SQVTM and CDR2 is ANQGSEA in the germline V gene. This CDR3 comprises 15 residues. Trimming removed 4 bases at V and 5 bases at J, with 19 bases between. CDR3 loop: CSVGGGSGVKDTQYF. DNA of the CDR3: TGCAGCGTTGGGGGCGGCTCGGGAGTTAAAGATACGCAGTATTTT.

The rearrangement joins TRBV27 to TRBJ1-1, with TRBD1 matching 9 bases. The V gene end was trimmed by 4 bases and the J gene end by 6 bases; junction bases not matched to a gene: 9. The germline V gene has CDR1 MNHEY and CDR2 SMNVEV (reference sequence). CDR3 size: 15 residues. The CDR3 sequence: CASSSPGTGTPEAFF. CDR3 coding DNA: TGTGCCAGCAGTTCGCCCGGGACAGGGACCCCTGAAGCTTTCTTT.

The J gene is TRBJ1-6, the V gene TRBV5-4; 9 bases align to TRBD1. From germline, CDR1 is SGHNT and CDR2 YYREEE (reference sequence). The CDR3 is made up of 16 amino acids. The J segment lost 10 bases and the V segment lost 0 bases, leaving 8 bases of the junction unmatched. The CDR3 coding sequence is TGTGCCAGCAGCTTGGAAGGGGGACAGGGACTCTCACCCCTCCACTTT. Its protein is CASSLEGGQGLSPLHF. Full variable domain (remainder filled in from reference TRBV5-4 and TRBJ1-6): ETGVTQSPTHLIKTRGQQVTLRCSSQSGHNTVSWYQQALGQGPQFIFQYYREEENGRGNFPPRFSGLQFPNYSSELNVNALELDDSALYLCASSLEGGQGLSPLHFGNGTRLTVT.

This clone was detected only once. This rearrangement joins TRBV27 to TRBJ2-7; 7 positions agree with TRBD1. This CDR3 is 13 amino acids long. V shed 3 bases and J 3 bases; nucleotides not matched to a gene: 2. CDR1 is MNHEY and CDR2 is SMNVEV in the germline V gene (reference sequence). This CDR3 reads CASSLGQRYEQYF. The CDR3 DNA sequence: TGTGCCAGCAGTTTGGGACAGCGCTACGAGCAGTACTTC.

The CDR3 coding sequence is TGTGCCATCAGTGACCTTCTTTGGGGGACAGGGGGTGTCGGTGGCTACACCTTC. It yields the protein CAISDLLWGTGGVGGYTF. The chain carries TRBV10-3 and TRBJ1-2, with TRBD1 matching over 11 bases. V lost 3 bases to trimming and J lost 7 bases; unmatched junction nucleotides: 16. This CDR3 has 18 residues. Germline V gene data show CDR1 as ENHRY and CDR2 as SYGVKD.

Sample share makes this clone medium-sized. This sequence joins TRBV29-1 and TRBJ2-7, with D possibly matching TRBD2 (6 bases). Trimming took off 4 bases at V and 7 bases at J, with 8 bases between the two ends. Germline CDR1 and CDR2: SQVTM and ANQGSEA. This CDR3 has 10 residues. CDR3 sequence reads: CSVGAGEQYF. CDR3 coding DNA: TGCAGCGTTGGAGCGGGTGAGCAGTACTTC.

The chain has TRBV11-2 and TRBJ2-1; TRBD2 is a possible D gene (7 bases). Germline CDR1 and CDR2: SGHAT and FQNNGV. The length of the CDR3 is 16 residues. The V end lost 6 bases, the J end lost 4 bases, and 19 bases lay between the germline ends. The DNA of the CDR3 is TGTGCCAGCAGTCAAGGGGAGGGGCAGGGGTACAATGAGCAGTTCTTC. It is translated as CASSQGEGQGYNEQFF.

The chain recombines TRBV2 with TRBJ1-5; 10 nucleotides match TRBD1. CDR1 is SNHLY and CDR2 is FYNNEI in the germline V gene. The CDR3 is 17 residues long. With V trimmed by 6 bases and J by 7 bases, 15 bases remained unmatched. The DNA for the CDR3 is TGTGCCAGCAGGACCGAGACAGGGGGCGTTGGAAGACAGCCCCAGCATTTT. Translation gives CASRTETGGVGRQPQHF.

The rearrangement links TRBV25-1 to TRBJ2-3; D ambiguous. Germline V lookup: CDR1 MGHDK, CDR2 SYGVNS. The CDR3 has 13 amino acids. The V end lost 4 bases, the J end lost 6 bases, and 11 bases lay between the germline ends. CDR3 coding DNA: TGTGCCAGCAGTGTCCAACTGTCCGATACGCAGTATTTT. Translation gives CASSVQLSDTQYF. Complete variable domain (other parts from reference TRBV25-1 and TRBJ2-3): EADIYQTPRYLVIGTGKKITLECSQTMGHDKMYWYQQDPGMELHLIHYSYGVNSTEKGDLSSESTVSRIRTEHFPLTLESARPSHTSQYLCASSVQLSDTQYFGPGTRLTVL.

A single count supports this clone. The rearrangement uses TRBV29-1 and TRBJ2-3; TRBD2 agrees at 7 bases. The CDR3 covers 14 residues. CDR1 and CDR2 from the germline V gene are SQVTM and ANQGSEA. Unmatched junction bases numbered 7, after V lost 7 bases and J lost 0 bases. The CDR3 bases are TGCAGCGCCCAAAGCGGGGTTAGCACAGATACGCAGTATTTT. Its translation: CSAQSGVSTDTQYF.

V gene TRBV4-2 combines with J gene TRBJ1-5, with D tentatively TRBD1 (5 bases). V lost 4 bases and J lost 5, with 18 bases in between. The CDR3 length is 16 residues. Per the germline V gene, CDR1 is LGHNA and CDR2 is YNFKEQ. The CDR3: CASSPGGSNKDQPQHF. The CDR3 nucleotides are TGTGCCAGCAGCCCGGGGGGGTCTAACAAGGATCAGCCCCAGCATTTT.

The V gene is TRBV28, the J gene TRBJ1-5; D may be TRBD1 (6 bases). CDR3 size: 15 residues. CDR1 MDHEN and CDR2 SYDVKM come from the germline V gene. V lost 7 bases, J lost 4 bases, and 17 bases lay in between. CDR3 in DNA: TGTGCCAGCATCCCCCGGGGGGGCCTAAATCAGCCCCAGCATTTT. Protein product: CASIPRGGLNQPQHF.

The chain carries TRBV5-4 and TRBJ1-1, with 7 bases fitting TRBD1. The CDR3 covers 14 residues. Germline V gene sequence: CDR1 SGHNT, CDR2 YYREEE (reference sequence). Trimming took 6 bases from V and 1 from J; bases not matched to a gene: 6. This CDR3 is CASTMDRRNTEAFF. The CDR3 DNA follows: TGTGCCAGCACCATGGACAGGAGGAACACTGAAGCTTTCTTT.

This chain connects TRBV7-3 to TRBJ2-3, with D unresolved. From germline, CDR1 is SGHTA and CDR2 FQGTGA. Trimming pared 2 bases from V and 5 bases from J, leaving 8 bases between. This CDR3 has 13 residues. The CDR3 region has the DNA TGTGCCAGCAGCTTAGCGATATTAGATACGCAGTATTTT. Translation gives CASSLAILDTQYF.